This note documents a single T cell receptor (beta chain) sequence. This record comes from a study of PD-1 blockade in classical Hodgkin lymphoma. Germline-derived CDR1 and CDR2 are MGHDK and SYGVNS. The CDR3 sequence is 14 residues long. Deletions cut 7 bases from V and 6 bases from J, with 18 bases between. Each and every patient relapsed after autologous stem cell transplantation, and patients got differing brentuximab vedotin exposure. Using immunoSEQ multiplex PCR, the repertoire was profiled, and TCRdb retains in-frame clones only, with some absent. The table has under 30,000 clones, just over 70% seen once; the top ten hold 3% to 4%.

This chain uses TRBV25-1 with TRBJ1-1, with D perhaps matching TRBD1 (5 bases). The sequenced sample was peripheral blood mononuclear cells (PBMCs), obtained before the second cycle of nivolumab. This clonotype was sampled from a human donor with classical Hodgkin lymphoma. CDR3 DNA sequence: TGTGCCAGCACCCAACGGGGGGTTAACGCTGAAGCTTTCTTT. Protein sequence: CASTQRGVNAEAFF.